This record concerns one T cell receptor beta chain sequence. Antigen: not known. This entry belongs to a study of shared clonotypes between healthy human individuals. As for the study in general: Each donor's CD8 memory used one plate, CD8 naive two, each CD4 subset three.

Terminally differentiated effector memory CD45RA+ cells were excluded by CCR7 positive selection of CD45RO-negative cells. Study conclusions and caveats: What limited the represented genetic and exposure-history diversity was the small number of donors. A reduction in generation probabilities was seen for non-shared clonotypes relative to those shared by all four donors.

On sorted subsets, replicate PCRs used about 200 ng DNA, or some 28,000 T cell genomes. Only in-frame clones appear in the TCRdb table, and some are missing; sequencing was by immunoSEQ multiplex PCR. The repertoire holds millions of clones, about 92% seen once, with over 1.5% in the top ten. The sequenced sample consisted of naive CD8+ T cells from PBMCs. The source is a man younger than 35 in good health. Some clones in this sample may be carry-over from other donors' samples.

The chain's CDR3 is CASSTERFSPRRELFF. CDR3 in DNA: TGTGCCAGCTCCACTGAGCGGTTCTCTCCGAGGCGGGAGCTGTTTTTT. This chain connects TRBV7-8 to TRBJ2-2; D may be TRBD2 (5 bases). Trimming took 8 bases from V and 9 from J, leaving 25 bases between them. The germline CDR1 and CDR2 sequences are SGHVS and FQNEAQ. The CDR3 extends over 16 amino acids. The full variable domain, its missing parts supplied by reference TRBV7-8 and TRBJ2-2, is GAGVSQSPRYKVAKRGQDVALRCDPISGHVSLFWYQQALGQGPEFLTYFQNEAQLDKSGLPSDRFFAERPEGSVSTLKIQRTQQEDSAVYLCASSTERFSPRRELFFGEGSRLTVL.